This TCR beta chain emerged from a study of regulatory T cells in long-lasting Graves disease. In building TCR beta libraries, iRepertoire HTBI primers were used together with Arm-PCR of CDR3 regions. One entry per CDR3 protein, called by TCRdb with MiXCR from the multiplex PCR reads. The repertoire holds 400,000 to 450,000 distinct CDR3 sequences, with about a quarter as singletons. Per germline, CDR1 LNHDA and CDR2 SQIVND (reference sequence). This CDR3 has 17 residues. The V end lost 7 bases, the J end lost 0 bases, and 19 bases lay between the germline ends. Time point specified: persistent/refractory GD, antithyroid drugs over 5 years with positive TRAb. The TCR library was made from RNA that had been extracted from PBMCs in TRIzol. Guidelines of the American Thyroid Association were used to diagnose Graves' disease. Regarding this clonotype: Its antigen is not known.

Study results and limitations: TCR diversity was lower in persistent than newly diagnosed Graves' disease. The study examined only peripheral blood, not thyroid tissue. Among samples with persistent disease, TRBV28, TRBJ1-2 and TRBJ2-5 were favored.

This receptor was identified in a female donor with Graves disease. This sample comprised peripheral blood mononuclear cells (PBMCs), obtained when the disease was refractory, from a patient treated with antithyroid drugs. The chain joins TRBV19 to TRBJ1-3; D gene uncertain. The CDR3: CASTMPQGGDSGNTIYF. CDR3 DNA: TGTGCCAGTACCATGCCTCAAGGCGGGGACTCTGGAAACACCATATATTTT.